Listed here are 29 T cell receptor beta chains from one sample, sequenced in a study of T-cell reconstitution after alpha-beta-depleted transplantation in children. Preparation of the TCRbeta library was carried out with unique molecular identifiers. TCRdb fed the PCR reads into MiXCR, producing one record per CDR3 protein. The profile shows around 670,000 distinct CDR3 sequences, about an eighth of them singletons. Sequenced material: PBMCs, taken before TCRalphabeta/CD19-depleted stem cell transplant. The receptors here all came from a girl aged 2 to 9 with congenital amegakaryocytic thrombocytopenia, due to receive a stem cell transplant.

A remark on this clonotype: A read error may be the cause here, since a much bigger clone is one base away. V gene TRBV15 combines with J gene TRBJ1-1, with D possibly being TRBD1 (5 bases). The V gene's germline CDR1 is LNHNV and CDR2 YYDKDF (reference sequence). The length of the CDR3 is 13 residues. CDR3 nucleotides: TGTGCCACCAGCAGAGATTGGGGCACTGGAGCTTTCTTT. Encoded protein: CATSRDWGTGAFF.

This clonotype appeared a single time. The chain combines TRBV30 with TRBJ2-1; D is ambiguous. Trimming took off 2 bases at V and 15 bases at J, with 11 bases between the two ends. The CDR3 covers 10 residues. The germline gives CDR1 GTSNPN, CDR2 SVGIG (reference sequence). As DNA, the CDR3 is TGTGCCTGGAGTTCCGATACCTTGTTCTTC. It codes for CAWSSDTLFF. The full variable domain, in which reference TRBV30 and TRBJ2-1 provide the parts outside the CDR3, is SQTIHQWPATLVQPVGSPLSLECTVEGTSNPNLYWYRQAAGRGLQLLFYSVGIGQISSEVPQNLSASRPQDRQFILSSKKLLLSDSGFYLCAWSSDTLFFGPGTRLTVL.

This clonotype was observed a handful of times. The chain combines TRBV29-1 with TRBJ2-1; 13 bases are shared with TRBD2. The ends lost 4 bases at V and 8 bases at J; junction bases unmatched: 5. There are 14 residues in the CDR3. Germline-derived CDR1 and CDR2 are SQVTM and ANQGSEA. The CDR3 is CSVGTSGSLHEQFF. CDR3 sequence (DNA): TGCAGCGTTGGGACTAGCGGGAGTTTGCATGAGCAGTTCTTC.

This clonotype was recorded at least ten times. The gene calls are TRBV20-1 and TRBJ1-4; TRBD1 aligns across 7 bases. The ends lost 3 bases at V and 0 bases at J; junction bases unmatched: 1. The CDR3 totals 14 residues. Germline V gene sequence: CDR1 DFQATT, CDR2 SNEGSKA (reference sequence). In DNA form, the CDR3 reads TGCAGTGCTAGGGGACAGCCAACTAATGAAAAACTGTTTTTT. It encodes CSARGQPTNEKLFF.

The chain recombines TRBV5-1 with TRBJ2-1, with D maybe TRBD2 (5 bases). V lost 6 bases and J 1 base, leaving 17 bases between the germline ends. The CDR3 is 16 residues long. Germline CDR1 is SGHRS and CDR2 is YFSETQ. The CDR3 reads CASNPDGGTSYNEQFF. CDR3 DNA: TGCGCCAGCAATCCGGACGGAGGAACGTCCTACAATGAGCAGTTCTTC. Based on the CDR3 plus reference TRBV5-1 and TRBJ2-1, the full variable domain is KAGVTQTPRYLIKTRGQQVTLSCSPISGHRSVSWYQQTPGQGLQFLFEYFSETQRNKGNFPGRFSGRQFSNSRSEMNVSTLELGDSALYLCASNPDGGTSYNEQFFGPGTRLTVL.

Ten or more counts support this clonotype. The chain uses TRBV10-3 and TRBJ2-3, with 7 bases fitting TRBD2. The CDR3 is 12 residues long. With V trimmed by 9 bases and J by 4 bases, 4 bases remained unmatched. Germline lookup yields CDR1 ENHRY and CDR2 SYGVKD. CDR3 residues: CAIAGRADTQYF. CDR3 nucleotide sequence: TGTGCCATAGCGGGAAGGGCAGATACGCAGTATTTT.

This clonotype occurred many times. The V and J genes are TRBV5-1 and TRBJ2-1; 7 bases agree with TRBD1. Trimming removed 7 bases from V and 6 bases from J; junction bases left unmatched: 13. Looked up from germline, CDR1 is SGHRS and CDR2 is YFSETQ. CDR3 size: 15 residues. The CDR3 spells CASAPGGFRTNEQFF. The CDR3 DNA reads TGCGCCAGCGCCCCAGGGGGATTCCGTACCAATGAGCAGTTCTTC.

To note about this clonotype: This clone may be a read error of a much larger clone one base away. This chain connects TRBV5-1 to TRBJ1-1; no clear D. This CDR3 is 13 amino acids long. Germline V lookup: CDR1 SGHRS, CDR2 YFSETQ. This CDR3 is CASSLGSGTGAFF. The CDR3 DNA is TGCGCCAGCAGCTTGGGGTCCGGCACTGGAGCTTTCTTT. Together with reference TRBV5-1 and TRBJ1-1, the CDR3 gives the full variable domain: KAGVTQTPRYLIKTRGQQVTLSCSPISGHRSVSWYQQTPGQGLQFLFEYFSETQRNKGNFPGRFSGRQFSNSRSEMNVSTLELGDSALYLCASSLGSGTGAFFGQGTRLTVV.

This clonotype showed up many times. The V and J genes are TRBV7-2 and TRBJ2-7; 10 nucleotides agree with TRBD1. This CDR3 is 15 amino acids long. J was trimmed by 2 bases and V by 2 bases; bases with no gene match: 3. The germline gives CDR1 SGHTA, CDR2 FQGNSA. CDR3 coding DNA: TGTGCCAGCAGCTTAACCGGGACAGGGGCCTACGAGCAGTACTTC. Encoded protein: CASSLTGTGAYEQYF.

Many counts were recorded for this clonotype. The chain recombines TRBV27 with TRBJ2-3, with 9 bases lining up with TRBD2. J was trimmed by 6 bases and V by 6 bases; bases with no gene match: 7. The CDR3 runs 14 residues. CDR1 and CDR2 (germline): MNHEY, SMNVEV (reference sequence). This CDR3 reads CASSLTSGWDTQYF. For the CDR3, the DNA is TGTGCCAGCAGCTTGACTAGCGGTTGGGATACGCAGTATTTT.

V gene TRBV29-1 combines with J gene TRBJ2-1, with D unclear. V lost 4 bases and J lost 2, with 9 bases in between. The CDR3 is 13 residues long. Germline V CDR1 and CDR2: SQVTM, ANQGSEA. CDR3 sequence reads: CSVGTPPYNEQFF. The CDR3 DNA sequence: TGCAGCGTTGGGACGCCTCCCTACAATGAGCAGTTCTTC.

The rearrangement uses TRBV12-3 or TRBV12-4 and TRBJ2-2, with a tentative D call TRBD1 (5 bases). With 3 bases removed from V and 1 base from J, the gap between germline ends came to 12 bases. The CDR3 extends over 16 amino acids. CDR3 coding DNA: TGTGCCAGCAGTTTTCCCAGGGTGATGAACACCGGGGAGCTGTTTTTT. Protein sequence: CASSFPRVMNTGELFF.

Ten or more counts support this clonotype. V usage is TRBV29-1 and J usage is TRBJ2-2; D is unclear. CDR1 SQVTM and CDR2 ANQGSEA come from the germline V gene. The V end lost 4 bases, the J end lost 7 bases, and 4 bases lay between the germline ends. The CDR3 has 10 residues. The CDR3 coding sequence is TGCAGCGTTGGGAGCGGGGAGCTGTTTTTT. It is translated as CSVGSGELFF.

This clonotype was observed many times. The V call is TRBV15, the J call TRBJ1-1; D ambiguous. The V gene lost 5 bases and the J gene lost 5 bases, with 18 bases spanning the gap. Germline V CDR1 and CDR2: LNHNV, YYDKDF (reference sequence). CDR3 size: 15 residues. The CDR3, as DNA: TGTGCCACCAGCGGGGTAGGTTCGGGCCGAACTGAAGCTTTCTTT. This sequence encodes CATSGVGSGRTEAFF.

The table lists this clonotype with many counts. The chain links TRBV20-1 to TRBJ2-5; 12 bases are shared with TRBD2. V shed 6 bases and J 2 bases; nucleotides not matched to a gene: 7. The CDR3 contains 15 residues. Germline assignment: CDR1 DFQATT and CDR2 SNEGSKA (reference sequence). This chain's CDR3 is CSAPTSGRDQETQYF. The CDR3, as DNA: TGCAGTGCACCGACTAGCGGGAGAGATCAAGAGACCCAGTACTTC.

This clonotype was recorded at least ten times. The chain joins TRBV9 to TRBJ2-7; D may be TRBD1 or TRBD2 (5 bases each). The V and J ends lost 0 bases and 4 bases respectively, with 11 bases between them. The CDR3 has 14 amino acids. Germline V gives CDR1 SGDLS, CDR2 YYNGEE. DNA for the CDR3: TGTGCCAGCAGCGTAGCTGACGGGGCTTACGAGCAGTACTTC. Protein product: CASSVADGAYEQYF.

As to this clonotype: Possible read error: a much larger clone is one base away. It is likely a read error, because the conserved phenylalanine at the end of the CDR3 is missing. V is TRBV12-3 or TRBV12-4 and J is TRBJ2-7, with D uncertain. V lost 6 bases, J lost 6 bases, and 12 bases lay in between. The CDR3 is 12 amino acids. CDR3 in DNA: TGTGCCAGCAGCCTAGGCCTGGGCGAGCAGTACTAC. Translated: CASSLGLGEQYY.

There are many counts of this clonotype. The rearrangement uses TRBV5-1 and TRBJ2-7; 9 bases map to TRBD2. The V gene's germline CDR1 is SGHRS and CDR2 YFSETQ. The CDR3 consists of 15 residues. The J segment lost 3 bases and the V segment lost 1 base, leaving 5 bases of the junction unmatched. The CDR3 loop reads CASSLLETSGYEQYF. CDR3 nucleotides: TGCGCCAGCAGCTTGCTTGAGACTAGCGGCTACGAGCAGTACTTC.

This clonotype was seen at least ten times. The chain uses TRBV29-1 and TRBJ2-3; 7 positions match TRBD2. V was clipped by 4 bases and J by 2 bases; unmatched bases: 3. The CDR3 has 13 amino acids. Germline values: CDR1 SQVTM, CDR2 ANQGSEA. The CDR3 loop is CSVVSGVTDTQYF. CDR3 bases: TGCAGCGTTGTGAGCGGGGTCACAGATACGCAGTATTTT.

This rearrangement joins TRBV6-5 to TRBJ1-1; D call uncertain. CDR3 size: 12 residues. V was shortened by 8 bases and J by 11 bases, with 18 bases between the two germline ends. Germline V CDR1 and CDR2: MNHEY, SVGAGI. The CDR3 bases are TGTGCCAGCTCACCGGGCCCTCACGAGGCTTTCTTT. Translated, it gives CASSPGPHEAFF.

This clonotype was counted ten times or more. The rearrangement joins TRBV5-1 to TRBJ2-1; no reliable D call. Germline CDR1 is SGHRS and CDR2 is YFSETQ. Deletions cut 0 bases from V and 10 bases from J, with 14 bases between. This CDR3 is built from 14 residues. The CDR3 DNA follows: TGCGCCAGCAGCTTGGAACGTAGGGTCGGGGAGCAGTTCTTC. The encoded protein is CASSLERRVGEQFF.

The table lists this clonotype with many counts. This chain links TRBV28 with TRBJ1-2; 7 bases match TRBD1. The CDR3 extends over 11 amino acids. With V trimmed by 6 bases and J by 8 bases, 3 bases remained unmatched. Germline CDR1 is MDHEN and CDR2 is SYDVKM. The CDR3 loop is CASRQGWGYTF. DNA of the CDR3: TGTGCCAGCAGACAGGGGTGGGGCTACACCTTC.

This clonotype was counted many times. The chain combines TRBV5-1 with TRBJ2-1; no firm D call. Germline CDR1 reads SGHRS; CDR2 reads YFSETQ. V was cut by 0 bases and J by 0 bases, with 4 bases left in between. This CDR3 has 14 residues. In nucleotides, the CDR3 is TGCGCCAGCAGCTTGGGGAGCTCCTACAATGAGCAGTTCTTC. Protein sequence: CASSLGSSYNEQFF.

This clonotype has ten or more counts. The chain uses TRBV12-3 or TRBV12-4 and TRBJ2-1; D is uncertain. Trimming shortened V by 1 base and J by 3 bases, and 10 bases separated the two germline ends. This CDR3 spans 15 amino acids. This chain's CDR3 is CASSLDVGSYNEQFF. The CDR3 DNA follows: TGTGCCAGCAGTTTAGACGTTGGCAGCTACAATGAGCAGTTCTTC.

This clonotype has a handful of counts. The J gene is TRBJ2-7, the V gene TRBV7-9; TRBD1 aligns across 8 bases. Trimming removed 8 bases from V and 6 bases from J; junction bases left unmatched: 12. The CDR3 consists of 14 residues. Germline V gene data show CDR1 as SEHNR and CDR2 as FQNEAQ (reference sequence). This CDR3 is CASDAGQVVSEQYF. For the CDR3, the DNA is TGTGCCAGCGACGCGGGACAGGTGGTCAGCGAGCAGTACTTC.

Ten or more counts support this clonotype. The rearrangement uses TRBV11-2 and TRBJ1-4; possible D gene TRBD1, 5 bases. CDR1 SGHAT and CDR2 FQNNGV come from the germline V gene. The CDR3 has 15 amino acids. Trimming took 5 bases from V and 1 from J, leaving 11 bases between them. CDR3 residues: CASSRDGRTNEKLFF. As DNA, the CDR3 is TGTGCCAGCAGCCGGGACGGTAGAACTAATGAAAAACTGTTTTTT.

This clonotype was observed at least ten times. The chain uses TRBV10-3 and TRBJ2-1; TRBD2 aligns across 8 bases. V trimming: 7 bases; J trimming: 0 bases; junction bases outside the gene matches: 8. Germline V gene sequence: CDR1 ENHRY, CDR2 SYGVKD. The CDR3 loop spans 16 amino acids. CDR3 protein: CAINPSGGGSYNEQFF. The CDR3 nucleotides read TGTGCCATCAACCCCAGCGGGGGAGGCTCCTACAATGAGCAGTTCTTC.

The rearrangement joins TRBV25-1 to TRBJ1-2; D is perhaps TRBD1 (5 bases). There are 14 residues in the CDR3. The V gene's germline CDR1 is MGHDK and CDR2 SYGVNS. V was pared by 1 base and J by 1 base, with 7 bases between. The CDR3 DNA sequence: TGTGCCAGCAGTGAATTTGGACATAACTATGGCTACACCTTC. This sequence encodes CASSEFGHNYGYTF.

The DNA of the CDR3 is TGTGCCAGCAGTTCCCCCGGGACTAGCAATGAGCAGTTCTTC. Amino acids: CASSSPGTSNEQFF. The chain uses TRBV12-3 or TRBV12-4 and TRBJ2-1, with TRBD2 matching 8 bases. The CDR3 contains 14 residues. Trimming cost V 4 bases and J 6 bases; bases outside gene matches: 5.